These 19 T cell receptor beta chains were sequenced from one sample in a study of blood T cells in healthy people across ages. A second 7 to 11 cycle PCR used barcoded and J-beta primers. TCRdb analysed the 5' RACE reads with MiXCR anew, one entry per CDR3 protein. The sample holds about 1,000,000 distinct CDR3 sequences, roughly 45% seen once. The specimen was blood. The origin of the receptors is a woman aged 60-70 years in good health.

This clonotype was seen more than once but under ten times. The rearrangement joins TRBV10-3 to TRBJ2-5; 7 nucleotides line up with TRBD1. CDR1 and CDR2 (germline): ENHRY, SYGVKD. This CDR3 contains 14 residues. Unmatched junction bases numbered 7, after V lost 4 bases and J lost 5 bases. CDR3 sequence: CAISGSRQGETQYF. CDR3 sequence (DNA): TGTGCCATCAGTGGAAGCAGACAGGGTGAGACCCAGTACTTC.

The CDR3 is CSASDRGYVGYTF. In DNA, the CDR3 is TGCAGTGCCTCAGACCGGGGGTATGTTGGCTACACCTTC. The chain recombines TRBV20-1 with TRBJ1-2; possible D gene TRBD1, 5 bases. CDR1 is DFQATT, CDR2 SNEGSKA, per germline (reference sequence). The CDR3 totals 13 residues. Trimming stripped 6 bases from V and 7 bases from J, with 18 bases between.

The J gene is TRBJ2-5, the V gene TRBV7-9; 9 bases fit TRBD2. The CDR3 spans 13 residues. Unmatched junction bases numbered 15, after V lost 11 bases and J lost 11 bases. Germline loops: CDR1 SEHNR, CDR2 FQNEAQ (reference sequence). Here the CDR3 reads CACVAGAYNEQYF. The DNA for the CDR3 is TGTGCCTGCGTAGCGGGAGCTTACAATGAGCAGTACTTC.

The V call is TRBV27, the J call TRBJ2-5; 9 bases are a match to TRBD1. TRBJ2-7 matches the DNA end more closely, so the J call is doubtful. The CDR3 totals 14 residues. Germline CDR1 MNHEY, CDR2 SMNVEV (reference sequence). The CDR3 bases are TGTGCCAGCAGTGTGATTGGGACAGGGTACGAGCAGTACTTC. Protein sequence: CASSVIGTGYEQYF.

The V gene is TRBV20-1, the J gene TRBJ2-2; 9 positions agree with TRBD2. Germline lookup yields CDR1 DFQATT and CDR2 SNEGSKA (reference sequence). The CDR3 is 15 amino acids. Losses at the gene ends were 2 bases for V and 7 bases for J; bases not matched to a gene: 8. CDR3 loop: CSARLAGGPSGELFF. DNA of the CDR3: TGCAGTGCTAGACTGGCGGGAGGGCCGAGCGGGGAGCTGTTTTTT.

This chain connects TRBV29-1 to TRBJ2-4; the D gene is possibly TRBD2 (5 bases). Near its end, the DNA agrees better with TRBJ2-7, so the J call may be wrong. CDR1 and CDR2 (germline): SQVTM, ANQGSEA. The CDR3 is 14 amino acids. CDR3: CSVYFEDSTYEQYF. In nucleotides, the CDR3 is TGCAGCGTTTATTTCGAGGACTCAACCTACGAGCAGTACTTC.

This clonotype occurred a few times. This chain connects TRBV20-1 to TRBJ2-7; 9 bases align to TRBD1. CDR1 is DFQATT and CDR2 is SNEGSKA in the germline V gene (reference sequence). The ends lost 4 bases at V and 1 base at J; junction bases unmatched: 5. CDR3 length equals 14 residues. CDR3 loop: CSATNRGLSYEQYF. The CDR3 DNA reads TGCAGTGCTACCAACAGGGGGCTGTCCTACGAGCAGTACTTC.

This clonotype was found a few times. This sequence joins TRBV20-1 and TRBJ2-5; 8 nucleotides agree with TRBD1. CDR1 and CDR2 (germline): DFQATT, SNEGSKA (reference sequence). This CDR3 is 15 amino acids long. With 0 bases clipped from V and 2 bases from J, the junction kept 5 bases outside the gene matches. The CDR3 DNA sequence: TGCAGTGCTAGAGATAACAGGGGGAGGCAAGAGACCCAGTACTTC. It translates to CSARDNRGRQETQYF.

V and J are TRBV10-3 and TRBJ2-3; a weak D match, TRBD2 (5 bases). CDR1 and CDR2 from the germline V gene are ENHRY and SYGVKD. This CDR3 has 14 residues. The V end lost 6 bases, the J end lost 1 base, and 11 bases lay between the germline ends. The CDR3 is CAIRRAEGTDTQYF. The CDR3 DNA reads as TGTGCCATCAGGAGGGCGGAGGGCACAGATACGCAGTATTTT.

The chain has TRBV27 and TRBJ2-7, with D possibly being TRBD1 (8 bases). Germline loops: CDR1 MNHEY, CDR2 SMNVEV (reference sequence). CDR3 length: 15 residues. The V end lost 7 bases, the J end lost 0 bases, and 16 bases lay between the germline ends. The CDR3 reads CASKPNRGGSYEQYF. CDR3 sequence (DNA): TGTGCCAGCAAACCCAACAGGGGGGGCTCCTACGAGCAGTACTTC.

In DNA form, the CDR3 reads TGTGCCAGCAGCCAAGGGACAGCCTACACCTACGAGCAGTACTTC. Protein: CASSQGTAYTYEQYF. The chain combines TRBV12-3 or TRBV12-4 with TRBJ2-4; 7 nucleotides align to TRBD1. The DNA end is more similar to TRBJ2-7, so the J call may be wrong. The CDR3 loop spans 15 amino acids.

The V and J genes are TRBV20-1 and TRBJ2-3; D is uncertain. Germline CDR1 DFQATT, CDR2 SNEGSKA (reference sequence). The CDR3 is made up of 11 amino acids. V was trimmed by 5 bases and J by 4 bases, leaving 7 bases between them. The CDR3 DNA sequence: TGCAGTGCTGACCTAGCAGATACGCAGTATTTT. Its protein product is CSADLADTQYF.

The chain links TRBV27 to TRBJ2-5; a weak D match, TRBD1 (6 bases). The DNA end is more similar to TRBJ2-7, so the J call may be wrong. Germline V gives CDR1 MNHEY, CDR2 SMNVEV (reference sequence). This CDR3 has 12 residues. This CDR3 is CASSTGISEQYF. The CDR3 bases are TGTGCCAGCAGTACAGGGATTTCCGAGCAGTACTTC.

The rearrangement uses TRBV6-2 or TRBV6-3 and TRBJ2-3, with TRBD2 matching over 8 bases. CDR1 and CDR2 from the germline V gene are MNHEY and SVGEGT. The CDR3 is 18 amino acids. With 2 bases clipped from V and 0 bases from J, the junction kept 10 bases outside the gene matches. CDR3 residues: CASSYPSWREESTDTQYF. The CDR3 nucleotides are TGTGCCAGCAGTTACCCTAGTTGGCGGGAGGAGAGCACAGATACGCAGTATTTT.

The rearrangement joins TRBV30 to TRBJ2-7, with 7 bases aligning to TRBD1. Germline-derived CDR1 and CDR2 are GTSNPN and SVGIG (reference sequence). The CDR3 length is 13 residues. Losses at the gene ends were 4 bases for V and 5 bases for J; bases not matched to a gene: 8. This chain's CDR3 is CAWTGDRAHEQYF. The CDR3 DNA sequence: TGTGCCTGGACCGGCGACAGGGCGCACGAGCAGTACTTC.

The chain links TRBV20-1 to TRBJ1-2; the D gene is possibly TRBD1 (6 bases). This CDR3 contains 18 residues. V lost 0 bases and J 2 bases, leaving 22 bases between the germline ends. CDR1 is DFQATT and CDR2 is SNEGSKA in the germline V gene (reference sequence). CDR3 sequence reads: CSARDLNPGERGNYGYTF. Written as DNA, the CDR3 is TGCAGTGCTAGAGATCTGAACCCAGGGGAAAGAGGAAACTATGGCTACACCTTC.

The chain carries TRBV24-1 and TRBJ2-4; 9 bases are shared with TRBD1. CDR1 and CDR2 (germline): KGHDR, SFDVKD. J was trimmed by 13 bases and V by 9 bases; bases with no gene match: 12. CDR3 length equals 13 residues. The chain's CDR3 is CATQGQGDREQYF. For the CDR3, the DNA is TGTGCCACCCAGGGACAGGGCGATCGGGAGCAGTACTTC.

V gene TRBV5-1 combines with J gene TRBJ2-1; D possibly matches TRBD1 or TRBD2 (5 bases each). Trimming cost V 1 base and J 6 bases, with 11 bases left between them. The CDR3 consists of 14 residues. Per the germline V gene, CDR1 is SGHRS and CDR2 is YFSETQ. The chain's CDR3 is CASSLTRGANEQFF. Here the CDR3 DNA reads TGCGCCAGCAGCTTGACCAGAGGGGCCAATGAGCAGTTCTTC.

This clonotype is a singleton in its sample. The CDR3 nucleotides are TGTGCCAGCAGGGGGCTGAACTACGAGCAGTACTTC. This sequence encodes CASRGLNYEQYF. V gene TRBV3-1 combines with J gene TRBJ2-7; a possible D gene is TRBD1 (5 bases). V lost 6 bases, J lost 3 bases, and 9 bases lay in between. The germline V gene encodes CDR1 LGHDT and CDR2 YNNKEL (reference sequence). The CDR3 covers 12 residues.